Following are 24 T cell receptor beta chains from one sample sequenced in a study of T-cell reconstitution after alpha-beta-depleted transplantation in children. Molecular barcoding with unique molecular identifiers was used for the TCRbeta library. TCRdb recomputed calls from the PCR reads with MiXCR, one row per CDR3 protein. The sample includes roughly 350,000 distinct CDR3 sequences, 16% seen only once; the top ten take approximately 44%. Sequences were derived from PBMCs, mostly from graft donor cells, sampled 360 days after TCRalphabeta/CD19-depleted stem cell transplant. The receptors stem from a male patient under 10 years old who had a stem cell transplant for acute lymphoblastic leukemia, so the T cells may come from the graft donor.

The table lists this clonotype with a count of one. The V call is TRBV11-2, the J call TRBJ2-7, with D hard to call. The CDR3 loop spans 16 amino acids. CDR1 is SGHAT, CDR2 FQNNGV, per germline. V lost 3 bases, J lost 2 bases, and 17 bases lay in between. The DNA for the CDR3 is TGTGCCAGCAGCTTCGTACCACCGTCTCACCCCTACGAGCAGTACTTC. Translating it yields CASSFVPPSHPYEQYF.

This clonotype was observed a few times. The CDR3 sequence is CASSFSLTPWSANTEAFF. The CDR3 coding sequence is TGTGCCAGCAGTTTTTCGTTGACCCCTTGGTCGGCGAACACTGAAGCTTTCTTT. The J gene is TRBJ1-1, the V gene TRBV28, with D unclear. This CDR3 is built from 18 residues. Per germline, CDR1 MDHEN and CDR2 SYDVKM. Trimming took off 3 bases at V and 1 base at J, with 21 bases between the two ends.

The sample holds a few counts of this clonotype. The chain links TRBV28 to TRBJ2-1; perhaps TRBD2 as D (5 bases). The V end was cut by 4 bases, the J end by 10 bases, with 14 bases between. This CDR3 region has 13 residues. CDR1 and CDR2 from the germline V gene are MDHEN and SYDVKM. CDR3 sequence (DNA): TGTGCCAGCAGTTGGCGGCGTCCGGGAGAGCAGTTCTTC. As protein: CASSWRRPGEQFF.

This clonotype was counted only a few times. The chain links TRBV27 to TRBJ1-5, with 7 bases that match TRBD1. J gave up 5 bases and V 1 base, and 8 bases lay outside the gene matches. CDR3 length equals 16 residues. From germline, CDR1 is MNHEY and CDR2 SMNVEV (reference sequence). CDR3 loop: CASSLFGGQLHQPQHF. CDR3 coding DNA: TGTGCCAGCAGTTTATTCGGGGGACAGTTGCATCAGCCCCAGCATTTT.

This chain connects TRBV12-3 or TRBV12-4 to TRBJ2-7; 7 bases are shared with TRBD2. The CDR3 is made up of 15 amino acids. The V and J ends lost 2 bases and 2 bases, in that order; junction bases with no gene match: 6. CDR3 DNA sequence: TGTGCCAGCAGTTTAAGGGCAGGGAGGGCCTACGAGCAGTACTTC. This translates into CASSLRAGRAYEQYF.

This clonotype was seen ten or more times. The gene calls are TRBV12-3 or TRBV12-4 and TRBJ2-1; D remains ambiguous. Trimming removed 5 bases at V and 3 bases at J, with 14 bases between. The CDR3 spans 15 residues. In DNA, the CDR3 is TGTGCCAGCAGTCCCTTAGTTTACGGCTACAATGAGCAGTTCTTC. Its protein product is CASSPLVYGYNEQFF.

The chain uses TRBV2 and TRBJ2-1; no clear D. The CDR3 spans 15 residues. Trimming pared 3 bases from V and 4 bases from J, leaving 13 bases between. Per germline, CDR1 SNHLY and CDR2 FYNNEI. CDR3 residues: CASSEDRVGYNEQFF. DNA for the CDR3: TGTGCCAGCAGTGAGGATAGGGTCGGGTACAATGAGCAGTTCTTC.

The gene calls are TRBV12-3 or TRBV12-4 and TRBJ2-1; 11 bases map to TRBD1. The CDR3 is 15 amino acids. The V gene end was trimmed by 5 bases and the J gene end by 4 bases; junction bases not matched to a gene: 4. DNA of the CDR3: TGTGCCAGCAGTCGGGACAGGGGGGCTTACAATGAGCAGTTCTTC. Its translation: CASSRDRGAYNEQFF.

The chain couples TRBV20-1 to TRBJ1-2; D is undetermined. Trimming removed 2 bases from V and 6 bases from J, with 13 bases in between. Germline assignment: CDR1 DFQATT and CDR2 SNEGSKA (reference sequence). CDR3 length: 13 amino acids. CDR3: CSARPDPAHGYTF. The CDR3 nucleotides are TGCAGTGCTAGACCCGACCCGGCCCATGGCTACACCTTC.

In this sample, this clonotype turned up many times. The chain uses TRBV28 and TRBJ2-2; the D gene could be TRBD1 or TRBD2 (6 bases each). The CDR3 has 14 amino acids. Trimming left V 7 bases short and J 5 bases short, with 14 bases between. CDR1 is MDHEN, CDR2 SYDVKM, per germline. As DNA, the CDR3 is TGTGCCAGCAAGAGGCAGGGGAGGACCGGGGAGCTGTTTTTT. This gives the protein CASKRQGRTGELFF.

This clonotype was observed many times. The CDR3 DNA is TGCGCCAGCAGCCAAGATCTGCCCAATGAGCAGTTCTTC. It is translated as CASSQDLPNEQFF. This rearrangement joins TRBV4-1 to TRBJ2-1; D is ambiguous. V dropped 0 bases and J dropped 6 bases, with 6 bases sitting between them. Germline V gene sequence: CDR1 MGHRA, CDR2 YSYEKL. This CDR3 comprises 13 residues.

CDR3 DNA sequence: TGTGCCACCAGTGATTTGCATCGGGTGGACCCCACGCAGTATTTT. The encoded protein is CATSDLHRVDPTQYF. The J gene is TRBJ2-3, the V gene TRBV24-1; D is undetermined. V was trimmed by 0 bases and J by 9 bases, leaving 15 bases between them. The CDR3 covers 15 residues. Germline V lookup: CDR1 KGHDR, CDR2 SFDVKD.

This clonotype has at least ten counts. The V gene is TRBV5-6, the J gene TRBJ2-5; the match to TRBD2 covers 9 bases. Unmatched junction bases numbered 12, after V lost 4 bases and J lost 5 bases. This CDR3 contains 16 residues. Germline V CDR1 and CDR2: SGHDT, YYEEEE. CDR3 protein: CASSTSGLAGRETQYF. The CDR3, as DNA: TGTGCCAGCAGCACATCCGGGCTAGCGGGACGCGAGACCCAGTACTTC.

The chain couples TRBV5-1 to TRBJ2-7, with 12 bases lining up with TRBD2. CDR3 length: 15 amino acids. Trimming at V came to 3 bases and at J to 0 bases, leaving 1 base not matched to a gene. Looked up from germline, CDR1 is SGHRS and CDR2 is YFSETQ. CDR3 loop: CASSWTSGTSYEQYF. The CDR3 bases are TGCGCCAGCAGCTGGACTAGCGGGACCTCCTACGAGCAGTACTTC.

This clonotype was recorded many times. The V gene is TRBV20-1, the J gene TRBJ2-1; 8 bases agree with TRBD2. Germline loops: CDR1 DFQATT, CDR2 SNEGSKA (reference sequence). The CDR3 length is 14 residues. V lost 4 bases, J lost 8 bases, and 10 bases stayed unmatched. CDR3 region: CSATPSGSAHEQFF. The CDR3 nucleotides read TGCAGTGCTACTCCCAGCGGGAGTGCCCATGAGCAGTTCTTC.

CDR3 residues: CASSQDRYGRPPSEAFF. The CDR3 nucleotides read TGCGCCAGCAGCCAAGATAGATACGGACGGCCACCGAGTGAAGCTTTCTTT. J is TRBJ1-1 and V is TRBV4-1; D is uncertain. The CDR3 is 17 residues long. Per the germline V gene, CDR1 is MGHRA and CDR2 is YSYEKL. Trimming cost V 0 bases and J 7 bases, with 21 bases left between them.

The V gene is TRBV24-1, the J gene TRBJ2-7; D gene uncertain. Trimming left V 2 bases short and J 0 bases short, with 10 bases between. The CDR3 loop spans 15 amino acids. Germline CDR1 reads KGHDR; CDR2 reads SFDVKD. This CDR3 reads CATSDWGTPSYEQYF. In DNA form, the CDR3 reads TGTGCCACCAGTGATTGGGGAACTCCCTCCTACGAGCAGTACTTC.

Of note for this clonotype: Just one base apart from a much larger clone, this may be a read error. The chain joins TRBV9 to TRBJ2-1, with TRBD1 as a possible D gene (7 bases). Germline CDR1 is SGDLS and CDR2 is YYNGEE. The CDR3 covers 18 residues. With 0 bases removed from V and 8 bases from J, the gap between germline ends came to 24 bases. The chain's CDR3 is CASSVATGWQGGYYEQFF. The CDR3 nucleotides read TGTGCCAGCAGCGTAGCTACTGGGTGGCAGGGGGGTTACTATGAGCAGTTCTTC.

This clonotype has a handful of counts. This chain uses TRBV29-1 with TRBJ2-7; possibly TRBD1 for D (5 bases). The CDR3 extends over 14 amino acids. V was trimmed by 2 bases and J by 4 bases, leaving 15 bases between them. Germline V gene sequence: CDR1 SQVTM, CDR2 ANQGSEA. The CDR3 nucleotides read TGCAGCGTTGAATTTACGGAGTCAGGGTACGAGCAGTACTTC. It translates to CSVEFTESGYEQYF.

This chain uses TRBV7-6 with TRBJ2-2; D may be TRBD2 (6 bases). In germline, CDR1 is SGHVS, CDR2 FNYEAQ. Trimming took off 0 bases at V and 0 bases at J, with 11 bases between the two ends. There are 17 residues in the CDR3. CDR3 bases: TGTGCCAGCAGCTTAGCTATCCGGGGGTCGAACACCGGGGAGCTGTTTTTT. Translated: CASSLAIRGSNTGELFF.

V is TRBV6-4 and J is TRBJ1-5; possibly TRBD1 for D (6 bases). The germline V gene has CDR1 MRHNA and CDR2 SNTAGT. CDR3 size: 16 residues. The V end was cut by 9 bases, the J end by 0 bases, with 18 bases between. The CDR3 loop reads CARKKGGIPSNQPQHF. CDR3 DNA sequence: TGTGCCAGAAAGAAAGGGGGGATTCCTAGCAATCAGCCCCAGCATTTT.

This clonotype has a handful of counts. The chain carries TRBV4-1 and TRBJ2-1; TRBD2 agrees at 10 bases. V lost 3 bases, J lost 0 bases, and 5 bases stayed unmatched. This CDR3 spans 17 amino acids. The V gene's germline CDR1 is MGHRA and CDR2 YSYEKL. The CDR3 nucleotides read TGCGCCAGCAGCCAGACTAGCGGGCCCTCCTCCTACAATGAGCAGTTCTTC. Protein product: CASSQTSGPSSYNEQFF.

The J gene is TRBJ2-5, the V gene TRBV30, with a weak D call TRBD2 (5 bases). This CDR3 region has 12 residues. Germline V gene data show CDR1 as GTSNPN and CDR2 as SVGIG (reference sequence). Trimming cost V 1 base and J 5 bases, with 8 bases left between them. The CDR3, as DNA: TGTGCCTGGAGTGGTCCGGGGGAGACCCAGTACTTC. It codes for CAWSGPGETQYF.

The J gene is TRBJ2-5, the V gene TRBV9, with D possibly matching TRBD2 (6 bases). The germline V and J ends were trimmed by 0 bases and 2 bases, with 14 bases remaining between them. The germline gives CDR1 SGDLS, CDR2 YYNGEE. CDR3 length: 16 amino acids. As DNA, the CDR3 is TGTGCCAGCAGCGTAGCTGGCGGGGTTCGGCAAGAGACCCAGTACTTC. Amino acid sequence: CASSVAGGVRQETQYF.